This entry describes one TCR beta chain. The target antigen is unknown. The read is 3 residues too short to cover the CDR3 end, so that end is filled in from the germline J gene. The sample comes from a study of T cells in women clearing cervical HPV infection. Regarding the study as a whole: Cases carried less TRBV6-7 than controls: about 0.1% versus 0.15%.

This CDR3 contains 13 residues. The germline V and J ends were trimmed by 3 bases and 9 bases, with 13 bases remaining between them. Germline V gene sequence: CDR1 SGHRS, CDR2 YFSETQ. TCRdb keeps only in-frame clones here, not all; method: immunoSEQ multiplex PCR. The sample table sets out 44,000 or so clones. The specimen sequenced was blood buffy coat. The rearrangement uses TRBV5-1 and TRBJ2-1; maybe TRBD2 (7 bases). This TCR was sampled from a woman between 18 and 70 years old with a cervical HPV16 infection that either progressed to CIN3+ or cleared (not recorded which). CDR3 sequence reads: CASSWGGRSEQFF. The CDR3 DNA, read in part, is TGCGCCAGCAGCTGGGGGGGCCGAAGTGAG. The whole variable domain, filled in from reference TRBV5-1 and TRBJ2-1, reads KAGVTQTPRYLIKTRGQQVTLSCSPISGHRSVSWYQQTPGQGLQFLFEYFSETQRNKGNFPGRFSGRQFSNSRSEMNVSTLELGDSALYLCASSWGGRSEQFFGPGTRLTVL.